This T cell receptor (beta chain) was obtained from a study of control samples from healthy donors and cancer patients. Using immunoSEQ multiplex PCR, the repertoire was profiled, and TCRdb retains in-frame clones only, with some absent. The repertoire consists of some 140,000 clones, with roughly 86% occurring once and the leading ten covering about 7.6%. This clone occurred once. The source is a man aged 45 to 65 with head and neck cancer. Sequenced sample: PBMCs.

CDR3 sequence: CASSVTPPDQNNEQFF. CDR3 DNA sequence: TGTGCCAGCAGCGTTACTCCGCCGGACCAGAACAATGAGCAGTTCTTC. V and J are TRBV9 and TRBJ2-1; no reliable D call. In germline, CDR1 is SGDLS, CDR2 YYNGEE. V lost 2 bases, J lost 5 bases, and 17 bases lay in between. The CDR3 runs 16 residues. Supplemented by reference TRBV9 and TRBJ2-1, the full variable domain reads DSGVTQTPKHLITATGQRVTLRCSPRSGDLSVYWYQQSLDQGLQFLIQYYNGEERAKGNILERFSAQQFPDLHSELNLSSLELGDSALYFCASSVTPPDQNNEQFFGPGTRLTVL.